Included here is one TCR beta chain sequence, with context. No antigen is known for it. This sample was taken from a study of OX40 agonist ivuxolimab in advanced cancers. Study as a whole: An agonistic human IgG2 monoclonal antibody against OX40 (CD134) was given. Prior anti-PD-1, anti-PD-L1 or anti-CTLA-4 therapy did not bar entry, and approximately 40% had some. Study-wide points: At 0.1 to 3.0 mg/kg and by week 6, clonal expansion occurred in CD4+ and CD8+ blood T cells.

The CDR3 spans 16 residues. The V and J ends lost 4 bases and 4 bases respectively, with 18 bases between them. Germline V gene data show CDR1 as SGHRS and CDR2 as YFSETQ. Assay used: immunoSEQ multiplex PCR; TCRdb lists only in-frame clones, some missing. This sample yields more than 60,000 clones, of which about 80% are seen a single time; 4.4% belongs to the top ten. The chain uses TRBV5-1 and TRBJ1-5; D may be TRBD1 (5 bases). This specimen was CD4+ or CD8+ T cells sorted from blood, taken in a trial of the OX40 agonist ivuxolimab. The sequence derives from an adult with an advanced solid tumor such as melanoma, head and neck, liver or kidney cancer. CDR3 residues: CASSPLGGAGNQPQHF. The CDR3 nucleotides are TGCGCCAGCAGCCCACTCGGTGGGGCAGGTAATCAGCCCCAGCATTTT.